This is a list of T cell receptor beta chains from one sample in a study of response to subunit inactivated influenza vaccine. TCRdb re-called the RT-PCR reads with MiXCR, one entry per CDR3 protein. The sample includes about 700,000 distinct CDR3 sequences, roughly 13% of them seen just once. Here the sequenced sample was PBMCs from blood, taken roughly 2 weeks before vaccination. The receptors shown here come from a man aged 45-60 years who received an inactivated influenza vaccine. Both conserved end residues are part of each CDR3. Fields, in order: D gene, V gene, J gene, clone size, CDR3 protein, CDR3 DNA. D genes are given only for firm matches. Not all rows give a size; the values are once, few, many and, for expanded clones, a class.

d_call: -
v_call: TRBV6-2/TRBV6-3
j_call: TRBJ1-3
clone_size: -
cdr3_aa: CASSYVGLRGGNTIYF
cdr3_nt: TGTGCCAGCAGTTACGTCGGCCTGAGAGGTGGAAACACCATATATTTT

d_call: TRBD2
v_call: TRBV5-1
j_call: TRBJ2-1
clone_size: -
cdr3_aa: CASSLAVTSGGEGQFF
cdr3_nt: TGCGCCAGCAGCTTGGCCGTGACTAGCGGGGGGGAGGGGCAGTTCTTC

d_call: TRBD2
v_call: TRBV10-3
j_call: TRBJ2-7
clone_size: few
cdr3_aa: CAISQGMAGEKSHEQYF
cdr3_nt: TGTGCCATCAGCCAAGGGATGGCGGGAGAAAAGTCCCACGAGCAGTACTTC

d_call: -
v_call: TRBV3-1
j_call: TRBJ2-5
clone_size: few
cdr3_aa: CASSPRLYWGSQETQYF
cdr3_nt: TGTGCCAGCAGCCCACGCCTCTATTGGGGGAGTCAAGAGACCCAGTACTTC

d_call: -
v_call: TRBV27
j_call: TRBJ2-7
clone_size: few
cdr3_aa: CASSRVGGGLHEQYF
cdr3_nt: TGTGCCAGCAGCCGAGTTGGCGGGGGCCTCCACGAGCAGTACTTC

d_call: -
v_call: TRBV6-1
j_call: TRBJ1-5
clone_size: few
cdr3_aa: CASSALYVFNQPQHF
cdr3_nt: TGTGCCAGCAGTGCCCTGTATGTTTTCAATCAGCCCCAGCATTTT

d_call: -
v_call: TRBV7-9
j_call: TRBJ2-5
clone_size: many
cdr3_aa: CASSQQRETQYF
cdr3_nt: TGTGCCAGCAGCCAGCAGCGGGAGACCCAGTACTTC

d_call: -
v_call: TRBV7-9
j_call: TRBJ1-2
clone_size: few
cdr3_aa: CASSPGRIYGYTF
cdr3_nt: TGTGCCAGCAGCCCGGGACGGATCTATGGCTACACCTTC

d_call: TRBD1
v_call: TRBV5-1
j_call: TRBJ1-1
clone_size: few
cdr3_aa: CASSAGTGSSEAFF
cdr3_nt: TGCGCCAGCAGCGCCGGGACAGGGTCCTCTGAAGCTTTCTTT

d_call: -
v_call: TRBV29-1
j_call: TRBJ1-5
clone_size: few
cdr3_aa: CSVEEGMGNQPQHF
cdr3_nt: TGCAGCGTTGAGGAGGGGATGGGCAATCAGCCCCAGCATTTT

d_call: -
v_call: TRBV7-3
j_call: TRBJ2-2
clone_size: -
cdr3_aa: CASSFDYTGELFF
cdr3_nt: TGTGCCAGCAGCTTCGACTACACCGGGGAGCTGTTTTTT

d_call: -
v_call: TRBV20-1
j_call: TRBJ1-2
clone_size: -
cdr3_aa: CSAKIGGTNYGYTF
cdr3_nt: TGCAGTGCTAAAATAGGGGGAACTAACTATGGCTACACCTTC

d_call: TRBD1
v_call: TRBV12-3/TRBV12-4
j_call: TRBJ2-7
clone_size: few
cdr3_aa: CASSTGQGRTYEQYF
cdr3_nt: TGTGCCAGCAGTACAGGACAGGGGAGAACCTACGAGCAGTACTTC

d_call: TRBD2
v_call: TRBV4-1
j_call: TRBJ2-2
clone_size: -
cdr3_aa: CASSQGLAGAAGELFF
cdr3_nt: TGCGCCAGCAGCCAAGGCTTGGCGGGAGCGGCCGGGGAGCTGTTTTTT

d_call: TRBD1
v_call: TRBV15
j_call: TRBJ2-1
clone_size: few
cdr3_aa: CATSRVGQGAYNEQFF
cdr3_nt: TGTGCCACCAGCAGAGTAGGGCAGGGGGCCTACAATGAGCAGTTCTTC

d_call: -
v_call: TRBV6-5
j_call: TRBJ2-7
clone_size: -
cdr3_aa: CASSYSGHLSYEQYF
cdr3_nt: TGTGCCAGCAGTTACTCAGGACACTTATCCTACGAGCAGTACTTC

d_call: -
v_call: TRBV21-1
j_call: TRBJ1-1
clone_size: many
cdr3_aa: CASKAGRRDTEAFF
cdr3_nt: TGTGCCAGCAAGGCAGGGCGCCGGGACACTGAAGCTTTCTTT

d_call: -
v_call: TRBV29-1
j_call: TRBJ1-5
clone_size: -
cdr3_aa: CSVALGTSNQPQHF
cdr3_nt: TGCAGCGTTGCCCTTGGGACTAGCAATCAGCCCCAGCATTTT

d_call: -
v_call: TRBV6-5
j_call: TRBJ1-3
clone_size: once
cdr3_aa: CASRDVNSGNTIYF
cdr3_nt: TGTGCCAGCAGAGATGTTAACTCTGGAAACACCATATATTTT

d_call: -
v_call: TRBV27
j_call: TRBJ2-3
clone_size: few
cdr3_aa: CASSLTSDGHTDTQYF
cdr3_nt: TGTGCCAGCAGTCTTACATCCGATGGCCACACAGATACGCAGTATTTT